This T cell receptor beta chain stems from a study of early T cells in non-severe SARS-CoV-2 infection. Study-wide background: Alpha and beta chains were unpaired, from unsorted whole-blood bulk RNA.

Unique molecular identifiers were attached to individual cDNA molecules. Each CDR3 protein gets one entry after TCRdb re-called the 5' RACE reads with MiXCR. The profile shows 80,000 or so distinct CDR3 sequences, more than 12% of them singletons. This clonotype showed up many times. Material: whole blood. The sequence was obtained from an adult who was a healthcare worker with PCR-confirmed SARS-CoV-2 infection or an uninfected control (not recorded which).

The chain's CDR3 is CSAREILLGPRNSPLHF. In nucleotides, the CDR3 is TGCAGTGCTAGAGAGATCTTATTGGGACCCAGAAATTCACCCCTCCACTTT. The J gene is TRBJ1-6, the V gene TRBV20-1, with TRBD1 as a possible D gene (5 bases). CDR1 is DFQATT, CDR2 SNEGSKA, per germline (reference sequence). This CDR3 comprises 17 residues. V lost 0 bases and J lost 7, with 19 bases in between.